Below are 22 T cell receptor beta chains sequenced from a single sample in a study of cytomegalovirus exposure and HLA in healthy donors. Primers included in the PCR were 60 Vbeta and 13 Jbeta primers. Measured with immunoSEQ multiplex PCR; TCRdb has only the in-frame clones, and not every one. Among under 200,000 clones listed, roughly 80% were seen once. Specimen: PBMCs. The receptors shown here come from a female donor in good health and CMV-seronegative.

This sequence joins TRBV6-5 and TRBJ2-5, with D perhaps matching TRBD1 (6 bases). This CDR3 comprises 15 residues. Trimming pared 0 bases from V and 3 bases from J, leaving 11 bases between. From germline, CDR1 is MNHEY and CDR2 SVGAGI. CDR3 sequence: CASSYSTGQKETQYF. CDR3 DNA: TGTGCCAGCAGTTACTCGACTGGACAGAAAGAGACCCAGTACTTC.

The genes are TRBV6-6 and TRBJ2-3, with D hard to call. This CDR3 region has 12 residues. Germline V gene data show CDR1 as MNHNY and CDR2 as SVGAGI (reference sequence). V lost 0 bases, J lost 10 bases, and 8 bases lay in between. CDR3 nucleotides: TGTGCCAGCAGTTACTCGACTGATCCGCAGTATTTT. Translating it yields CASSYSTDPQYF.

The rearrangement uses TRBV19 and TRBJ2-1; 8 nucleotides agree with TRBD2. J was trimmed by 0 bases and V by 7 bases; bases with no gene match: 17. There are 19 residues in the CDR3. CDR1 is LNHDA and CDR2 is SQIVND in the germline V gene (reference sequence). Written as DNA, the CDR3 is TGTGCCAGTACCCGGGCCGCGGCTAGCGGGTTGAGCTCCTACAATGAGCAGTTCTTC. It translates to CASTRAAASGLSSYNEQFF.

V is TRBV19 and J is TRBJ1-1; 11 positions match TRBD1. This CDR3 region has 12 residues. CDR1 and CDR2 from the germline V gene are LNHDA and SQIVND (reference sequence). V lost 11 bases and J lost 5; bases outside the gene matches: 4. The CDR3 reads CASDRGRTEAFF. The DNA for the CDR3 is TGTGCCTCGGACAGGGGGCGAACTGAAGCTTTCTTT.

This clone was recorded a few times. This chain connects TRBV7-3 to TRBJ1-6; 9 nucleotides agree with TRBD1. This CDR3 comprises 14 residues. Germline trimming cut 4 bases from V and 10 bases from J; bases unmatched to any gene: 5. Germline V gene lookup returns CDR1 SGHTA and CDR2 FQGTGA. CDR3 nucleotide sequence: TGTGCCAGCAGCTGGACAGGGGTTAACTCACCCCTCCACTTT. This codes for CASSWTGVNSPLHF.

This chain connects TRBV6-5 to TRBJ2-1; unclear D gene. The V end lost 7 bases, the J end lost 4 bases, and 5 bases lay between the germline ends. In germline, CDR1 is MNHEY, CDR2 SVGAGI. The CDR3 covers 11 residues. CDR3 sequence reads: CASTRYNEQFF. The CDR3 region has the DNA TGTGCCAGCACCAGGTACAATGAGCAGTTCTTC.

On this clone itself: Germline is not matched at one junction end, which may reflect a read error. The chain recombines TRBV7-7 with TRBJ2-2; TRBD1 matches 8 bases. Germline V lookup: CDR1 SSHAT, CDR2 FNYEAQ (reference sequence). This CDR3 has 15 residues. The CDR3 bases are TGTGCTAGCAGCGCGACAGGGGCGGGATCCGGGGAGCTGTTTTTT. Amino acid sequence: CASSATGAGSGELFF.

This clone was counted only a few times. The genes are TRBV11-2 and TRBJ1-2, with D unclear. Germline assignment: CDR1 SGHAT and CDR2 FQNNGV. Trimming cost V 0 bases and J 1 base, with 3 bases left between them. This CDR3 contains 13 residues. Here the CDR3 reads CASSLDSNYGYTF. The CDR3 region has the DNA TGTGCCAGCAGCTTAGACAGTAACTATGGCTACACCTTC.

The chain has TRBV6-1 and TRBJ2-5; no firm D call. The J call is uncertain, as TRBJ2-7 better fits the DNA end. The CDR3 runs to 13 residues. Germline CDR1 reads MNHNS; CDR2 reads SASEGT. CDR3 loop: CASSEKSPNEQYF. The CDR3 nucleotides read TGTGCCAGCAGTGAAAAGTCCCCCAACGAGCAGTACTTC.

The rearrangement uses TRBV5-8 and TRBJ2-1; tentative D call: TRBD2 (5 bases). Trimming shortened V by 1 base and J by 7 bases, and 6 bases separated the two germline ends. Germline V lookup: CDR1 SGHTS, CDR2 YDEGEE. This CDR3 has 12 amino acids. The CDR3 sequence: CASSLPGNEQFF. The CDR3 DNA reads TGTGCCAGCAGCTTGCCGGGGAATGAGCAGTTCTTC.

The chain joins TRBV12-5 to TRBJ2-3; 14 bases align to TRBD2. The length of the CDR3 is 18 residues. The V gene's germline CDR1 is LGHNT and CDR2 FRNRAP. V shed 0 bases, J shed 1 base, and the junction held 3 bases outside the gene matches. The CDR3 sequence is CASGLVTTSGGGTDTQYF. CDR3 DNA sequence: TGTGCTAGTGGTTTGGTAACGACTAGCGGGGGGGGCACAGATACGCAGTATTTT.

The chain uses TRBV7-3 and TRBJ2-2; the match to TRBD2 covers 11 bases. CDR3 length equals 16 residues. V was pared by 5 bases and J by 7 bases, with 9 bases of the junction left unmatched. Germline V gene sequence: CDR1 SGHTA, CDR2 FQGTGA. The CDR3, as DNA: TGTGCCAGCAGCAAACTAGCGGGGGAGGACATCGGGGAGCTGTTTTTT. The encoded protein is CASSKLAGEDIGELFF.

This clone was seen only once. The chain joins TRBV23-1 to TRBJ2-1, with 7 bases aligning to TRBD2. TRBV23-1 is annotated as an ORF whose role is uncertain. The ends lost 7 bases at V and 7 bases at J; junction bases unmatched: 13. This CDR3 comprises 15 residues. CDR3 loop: CASIQLGGRENEQFF. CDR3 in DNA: TGCGCCAGCATTCAGCTCGGGGGGAGAGAGAATGAGCAGTTCTTC.

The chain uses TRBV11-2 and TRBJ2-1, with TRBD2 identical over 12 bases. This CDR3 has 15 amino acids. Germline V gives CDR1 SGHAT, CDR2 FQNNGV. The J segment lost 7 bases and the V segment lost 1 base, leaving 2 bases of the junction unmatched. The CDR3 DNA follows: TGTGCCAGCAGCTTAGGAACTAGCGGGAGGAATGAGCAGTTCTTC. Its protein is CASSLGTSGRNEQFF.

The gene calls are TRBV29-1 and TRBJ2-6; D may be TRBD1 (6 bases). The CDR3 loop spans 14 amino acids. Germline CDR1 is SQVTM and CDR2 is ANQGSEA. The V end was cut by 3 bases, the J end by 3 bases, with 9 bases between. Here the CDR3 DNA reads TGCAGCGTTGAGGGGGCTGGTGGGGCCAACGTCCTGACTTTC. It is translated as CSVEGAGGANVLTF.

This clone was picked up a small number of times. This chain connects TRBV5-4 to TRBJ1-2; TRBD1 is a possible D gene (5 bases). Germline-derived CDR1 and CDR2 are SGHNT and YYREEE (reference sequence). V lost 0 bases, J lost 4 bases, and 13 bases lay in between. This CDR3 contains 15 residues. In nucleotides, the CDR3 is TGTGCCAGCAGCTTGGATGCGGGGGTTTCCTATGGCTACACCTTC. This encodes CASSLDAGVSYGYTF.

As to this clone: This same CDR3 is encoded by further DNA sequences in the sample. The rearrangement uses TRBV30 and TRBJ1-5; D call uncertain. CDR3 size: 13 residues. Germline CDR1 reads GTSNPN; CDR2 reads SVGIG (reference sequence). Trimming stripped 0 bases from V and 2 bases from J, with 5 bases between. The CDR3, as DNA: TGTGCCTGGAGTGTCCAGGGCAATCAGCCCCAGCATTTT. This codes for CAWSVQGNQPQHF.

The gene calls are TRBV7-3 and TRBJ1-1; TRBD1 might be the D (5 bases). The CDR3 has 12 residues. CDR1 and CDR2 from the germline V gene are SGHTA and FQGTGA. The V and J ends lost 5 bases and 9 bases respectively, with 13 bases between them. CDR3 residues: CASSPRDFKAFF. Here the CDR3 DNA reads TGTGCCAGCAGCCCCCGGGACTTTAAAGCTTTCTTT.

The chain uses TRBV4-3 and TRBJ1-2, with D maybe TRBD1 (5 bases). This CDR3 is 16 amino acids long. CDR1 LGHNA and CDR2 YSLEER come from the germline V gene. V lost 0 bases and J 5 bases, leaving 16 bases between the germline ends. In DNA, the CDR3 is TGCGCCAGCAGCCAAGAAAGCGGGATGGGGGGTTATGGCTACACCTTC. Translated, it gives CASSQESGMGGYGYTF.

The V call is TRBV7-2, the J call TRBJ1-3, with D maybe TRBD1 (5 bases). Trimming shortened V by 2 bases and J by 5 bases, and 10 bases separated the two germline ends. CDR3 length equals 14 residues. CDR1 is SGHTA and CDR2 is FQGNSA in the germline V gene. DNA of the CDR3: TGTGCCAGCAGCTTACAGGGAGGGAGAAACACCATATATTTT. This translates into CASSLQGGRNTIYF. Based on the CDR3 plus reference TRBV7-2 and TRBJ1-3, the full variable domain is GAGVSQSPSNKVTEKGKDVELRCDPISGHTALYWYRQSLGQGLEFLIYFQGNSAPDKSGLPSDRFSAERTGGSVSTLTIQRTQQEDSAVYLCASSLQGGRNTIYFGEGSWLTVV.

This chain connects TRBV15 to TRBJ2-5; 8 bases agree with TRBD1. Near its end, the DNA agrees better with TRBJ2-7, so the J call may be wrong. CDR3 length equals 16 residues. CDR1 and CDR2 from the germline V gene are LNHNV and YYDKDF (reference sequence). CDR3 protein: CATSRDGQGEFYEQYF. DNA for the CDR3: TGTGCCACCAGCAGAGATGGACAGGGAGAATTCTACGAGCAGTACTTC.

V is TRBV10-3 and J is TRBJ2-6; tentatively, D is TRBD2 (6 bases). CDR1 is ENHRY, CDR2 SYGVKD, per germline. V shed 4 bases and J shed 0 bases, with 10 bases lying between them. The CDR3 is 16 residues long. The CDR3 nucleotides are TGTGCCATCAGTGGGGGGGAAGGCTCTGGGGCCAACGTCCTGACTTTC. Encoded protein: CAISGGEGSGANVLTF.